Below are 3 T cell receptor beta chains sequenced from a single sample in a study of Ad26.COV2.S vaccination and SARS-CoV-2 variants. Treatment indicated: about 20 received Ad26.COV2.S at low or high dose, single or two shots; 5 received placebo; per-sample allocation not given. Sample collection was performed on day 63 after the first vaccine or placebo injection. TCRdb's table, derived via immunoSEQ multiplex PCR, lists solely in-frame clones and lacks some. The table has some 290,000 clones, just under 85% seen once. Specimen: peripheral blood, collected in a trial of Ad26.COV2.S vaccine versus placebo. These receptors were obtained from a person aged 18-60 years who received the Ad26.COV2.S COVID-19 vaccine or a placebo.

V usage is TRBV5-1 and J usage is TRBJ1-2; possibly TRBD1 for D (5 bases). CDR3 length equals 14 residues. Germline-derived CDR1 and CDR2 are SGHRS and YFSETQ. V lost 1 base to trimming and J lost 8 bases, with 15 bases between them. CDR3 in amino acids: CASSLFEGDGGYTF. The CDR3 DNA is TGCGCCAGCAGCTTGTTTGAAGGGGATGGCGGCTACACCTTC.

The chain combines TRBV3-1 (or the pseudogene TRBV3-2) with TRBJ2-2, with D tentatively TRBD2 (6 bases). V was cut by 4 bases and J by 0 bases, with 15 bases left in between. This CDR3 has 17 amino acids. The germline gives CDR1 LGHDT, CDR2 YNNKEL (reference sequence). In DNA, the CDR3 is TGTGCCAGCAGCCTGGCCGGGGGTAGGGCGAACACCGGGGAGCTGTTTTTT. Amino acids: CASSLAGGRANTGELFF.

Points on this clone: Other nucleotide sequences in the sample specify the same CDR3. The chain links TRBV5-4 to TRBJ1-2; D is unclear. Trimming pared 0 bases from V and 0 bases from J, leaving 6 bases between. This CDR3 has 14 residues. Germline CDR1 reads SGHNT; CDR2 reads YYREEE (reference sequence). CDR3 coding DNA: TGTGCCAGCAGCTTGGTCGGGGCTAACTATGGCTACACCTTC. Translated: CASSLVGANYGYTF.